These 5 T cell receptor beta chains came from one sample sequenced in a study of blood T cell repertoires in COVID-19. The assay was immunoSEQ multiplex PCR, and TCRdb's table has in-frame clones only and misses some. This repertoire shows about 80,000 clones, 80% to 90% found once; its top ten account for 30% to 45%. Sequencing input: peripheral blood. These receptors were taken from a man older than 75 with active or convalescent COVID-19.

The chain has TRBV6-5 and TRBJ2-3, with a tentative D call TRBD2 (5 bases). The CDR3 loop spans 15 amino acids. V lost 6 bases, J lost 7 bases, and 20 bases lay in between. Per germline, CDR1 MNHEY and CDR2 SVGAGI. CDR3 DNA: TGTGCCAGCAGACGCCGCGTAGCGACCCGGCATACGCAGTATTTT. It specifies CASRRRVATRHTQYF.

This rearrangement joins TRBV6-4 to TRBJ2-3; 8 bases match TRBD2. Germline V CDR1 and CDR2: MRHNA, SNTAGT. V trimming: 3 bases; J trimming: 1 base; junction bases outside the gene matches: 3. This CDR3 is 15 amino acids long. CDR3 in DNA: TGTGCCAGCAGTGAGGCGCGGGGGGGCACAGATACGCAGTATTTT. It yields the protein CASSEARGGTDTQYF.

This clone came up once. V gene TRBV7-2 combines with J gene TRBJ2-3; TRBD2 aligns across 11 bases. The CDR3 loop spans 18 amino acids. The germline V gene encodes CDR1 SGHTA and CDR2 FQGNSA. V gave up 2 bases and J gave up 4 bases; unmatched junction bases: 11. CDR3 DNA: TGTGCCAGCAGCTTAATGGCCCCCTCTAGCGGGAGGTCAGATACGCAGTATTTT. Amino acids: CASSLMAPSSGRSDTQYF. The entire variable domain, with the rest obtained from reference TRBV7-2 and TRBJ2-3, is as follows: GAGVSQSPSNKVTEKGKDVELRCDPISGHTALYWYRQSLGQGLEFLIYFQGNSAPDKSGLPSDRFSAERTGGSVSTLTIQRTQQEDSAVYLCASSLMAPSSGRSDTQYFGPGTRLTVL.

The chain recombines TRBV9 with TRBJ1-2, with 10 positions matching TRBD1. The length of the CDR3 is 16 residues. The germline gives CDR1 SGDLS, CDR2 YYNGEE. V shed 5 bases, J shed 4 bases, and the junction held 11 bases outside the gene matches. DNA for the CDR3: TGTGCCAGCAGAGATGACAGGGGGCGTCGGGGCTATGGCTACACCTTC. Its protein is CASRDDRGRRGYGYTF.

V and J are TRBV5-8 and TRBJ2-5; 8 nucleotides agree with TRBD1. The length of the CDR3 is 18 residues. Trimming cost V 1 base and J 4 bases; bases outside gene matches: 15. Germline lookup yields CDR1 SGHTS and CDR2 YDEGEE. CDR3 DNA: TGTGCCAGCAGCTTGTCATTTGGGACAGGTCCTCCCCCAGAGACCCAGTACTTC. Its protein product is CASSLSFGTGPPPETQYF.